Below are 10 T cell receptor beta chains sequenced from a single sample in a study of blood T cell repertoires in COVID-19. Data came from immunoSEQ multiplex PCR; TCRdb stores just in-frame clones and leaves some out. The sample shows more than 300,000 clones, roughly 90% of them seen only once. Sequenced sample: PBMCs or T cells enriched from blood (not recorded which). The origin of the receptors is a woman in her twenties or thirties who had recovered from COVID-19.

This chain connects TRBV11-2 to TRBJ2-3, with 9 bases matching TRBD2. The V and J ends lost 7 bases and 5 bases, in that order; junction bases with no gene match: 13. The CDR3 loop spans 16 amino acids. The germline V gene has CDR1 SGHAT and CDR2 FQNNGV. CDR3 DNA: TGTGCCAGCATGCCTTCGGCGGGAGGGCGTGGAGATACGCAGTATTTT. Protein: CASMPSAGGRGDTQYF.

The rearrangement joins TRBV7-2 to TRBJ1-2; TRBD1 agrees at 7 bases. The length of the CDR3 is 16 residues. The ends lost 1 base at V and 4 bases at J; junction bases unmatched: 9. Per the germline V gene, CDR1 is SGHTA and CDR2 is FQGNSA. CDR3 amino acids: CASSLEAQPGGYGYTF. The CDR3, as DNA: TGTGCCAGCAGCTTAGAGGCTCAGCCAGGGGGCTATGGCTACACCTTC. The whole variable domain, filled in from reference TRBV7-2 and TRBJ1-2, reads GAGVSQSPSNKVTEKGKDVELRCDPISGHTALYWYRQSLGQGLEFLIYFQGNSAPDKSGLPSDRFSAERTGGSVSTLTIQRTQQEDSAVYLCASSLEAQPGGYGYTFGSGTRLTVV.

V gene TRBV10-3 combines with J gene TRBJ2-7; D gene ambiguous. V was cut by 0 bases and J by 3 bases, with 9 bases left in between. The germline V gene has CDR1 ENHRY and CDR2 SYGVKD. CDR3 length: 14 amino acids. DNA for the CDR3: TGTGCCATCAGTGAGTCGGGCAGCCACTACGAGCAGTACTTC. Translation: CAISESGSHYEQYF.

The chain carries TRBV28 and TRBJ2-1; maybe TRBD2 (5 bases). This CDR3 region has 15 residues. Germline CDR1 and CDR2: MDHEN and SYDVKM. Between the trimmed V and J ends, which lost 3 bases and 3 bases, there was a span of 12 bases. CDR3: CASSFRGINYNEQFF. The DNA for the CDR3 is TGTGCCAGCAGTTTTAGAGGGATTAACTACAATGAGCAGTTCTTC.

This clone occurred a few times. The genes are TRBV27 and TRBJ2-3; tentatively, D is TRBD2 (5 bases). V gave up 10 bases and J gave up 5 bases, with 16 bases separating them. CDR1 and CDR2 (germline): MNHEY, SMNVEV (reference sequence). The CDR3 loop spans 13 amino acids. CDR3 nucleotide sequence: TGTGCCACCCGCGGGCTAGTGATAGATACGCAGTATTTT. This codes for CATRGLVIDTQYF.

The chain couples TRBV27 to TRBJ1-1; D unresolved. Germline loops: CDR1 MNHEY, CDR2 SMNVEV (reference sequence). Trimming removed 2 bases from V and 8 bases from J, with 12 bases in between. This CDR3 is built from 13 residues. The CDR3 region is CASSLMVGAEAFF. The CDR3 nucleotides read TGTGCCAGCAGTTTAATGGTGGGCGCGGAAGCTTTCTTT.

The V call is TRBV20-1, the J call TRBJ2-1; the match to TRBD1 covers 10 bases. The ends lost 5 bases at V and 5 bases at J; junction bases unmatched: 3. Germline V gives CDR1 DFQATT, CDR2 SNEGSKA (reference sequence). The CDR3 sequence is 13 residues long. CDR3 in DNA: TGCAGTGCTGGTGGACAGGGGGACAATGAGCAGTTCTTC. It encodes CSAGGQGDNEQFF.

This sequence joins TRBV7-9 and TRBJ1-3, with 10 positions matching TRBD1. The J segment lost 6 bases and the V segment lost 1 base, leaving 6 bases of the junction unmatched. The CDR3 has 16 residues. Germline values: CDR1 SEHNR, CDR2 FQNEAQ (reference sequence). Written as DNA, the CDR3 is TGTGCCAGCAGCTTAGTGGGACAGGGGAACGTAAACACCATATATTTT. It translates to CASSLVGQGNVNTIYF.

The chain employs TRBV4-3 and TRBJ2-2; 10 bases are a match to TRBD2. Germline values: CDR1 LGHNA, CDR2 YSLEER. V was clipped by 4 bases and J by 4 bases; unmatched bases: 12. The CDR3 sequence is 18 residues long. The CDR3 sequence is CASSLGALAGVSTGELFF. In nucleotides, the CDR3 is TGCGCCAGCAGCCTTGGGGCCCTAGCGGGAGTCAGCACCGGGGAGCTGTTTTTT.

This clone was seen only a few times. The chain has TRBV27 and TRBJ1-5; D might be TRBD1 (5 bases). The germline V and J ends were trimmed by 5 bases and 7 bases, with 15 bases remaining between them. CDR3 length: 14 residues. Germline-derived CDR1 and CDR2 are MNHEY and SMNVEV (reference sequence). CDR3 loop: CASSPPGGEQPQHF. The CDR3, as DNA: TGTGCCAGCAGTCCCCCGGGGGGTGAACAGCCCCAGCATTTT.